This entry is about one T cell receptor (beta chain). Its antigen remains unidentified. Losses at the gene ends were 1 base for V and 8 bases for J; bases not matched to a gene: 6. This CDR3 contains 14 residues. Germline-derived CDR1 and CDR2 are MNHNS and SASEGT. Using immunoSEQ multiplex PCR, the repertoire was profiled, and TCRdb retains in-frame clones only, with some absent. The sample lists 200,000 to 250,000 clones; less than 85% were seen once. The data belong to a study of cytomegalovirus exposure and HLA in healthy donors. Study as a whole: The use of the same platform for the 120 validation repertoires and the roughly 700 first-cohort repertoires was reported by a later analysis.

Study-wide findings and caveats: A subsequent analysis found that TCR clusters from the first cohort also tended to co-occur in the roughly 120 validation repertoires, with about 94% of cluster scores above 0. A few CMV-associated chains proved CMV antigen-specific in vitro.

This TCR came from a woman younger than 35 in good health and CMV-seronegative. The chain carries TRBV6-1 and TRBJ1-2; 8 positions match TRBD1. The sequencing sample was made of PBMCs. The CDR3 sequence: CASSEGQGAGGYTF. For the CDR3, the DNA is TGTGCCAGCAGTGAAGGGCAGGGGGCCGGCGGCTACACCTTC.